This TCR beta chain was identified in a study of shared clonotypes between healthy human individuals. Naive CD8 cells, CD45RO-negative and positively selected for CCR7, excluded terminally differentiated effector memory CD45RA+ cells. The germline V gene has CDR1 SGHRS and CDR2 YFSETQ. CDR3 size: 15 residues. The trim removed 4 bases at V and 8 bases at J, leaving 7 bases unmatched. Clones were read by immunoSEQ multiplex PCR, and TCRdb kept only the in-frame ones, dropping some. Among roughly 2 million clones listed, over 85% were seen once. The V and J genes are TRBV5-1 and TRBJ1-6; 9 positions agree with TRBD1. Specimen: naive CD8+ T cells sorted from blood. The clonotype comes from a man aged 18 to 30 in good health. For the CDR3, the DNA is TGCGCCAGCAGCCTGGGGGACAGGGACCATTCACCCCTCCACTTT. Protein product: CASSLGDRDHSPLHF. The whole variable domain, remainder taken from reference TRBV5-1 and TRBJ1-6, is KAGVTQTPRYLIKTRGQQVTLSCSPISGHRSVSWYQQTPGQGLQFLFEYFSETQRNKGNFPGRFSGRQFSNSRSEMNVSTLELGDSALYLCASSLGDRDHSPLHFGNGTRLTVT.